These 20 T cell receptor delta chains came from one sample sequenced in a study of human gamma delta and Vdelta1 T cells (dated 2018 in TCRdb). Library preparation employed PCR. TCRdb lists the instrument as Illumina MiSeq. With CATT, TCRdb called clones again from the public reads; duplicate DNA rows were later joined. The sample table contains about 740 delta-chain clones; only one count was recorded for roughly 10% of them. The ten largest clones take up 84% of the sample. The sample taken for sequencing was differentiated CD27- Vdelta1 gamma-delta T cells from blood. The source of these receptors is a human donor in good health.

With regard to this clone: TCRdb shows a much larger clone's protein in place of this DNA's translation, and the two differ at residue 8, likely through a read error; the protein shown is translated from the DNA. The rearrangement uses TRDV1 and TRDJ1; 10 positions agree with TRDD3. CDR3 length: 21 residues. Germline V gene data show CDR1 as TSWWSYY and CDR2 as QGS. J was trimmed by 3 bases and V by 5 bases; bases with no gene match: 24. In DNA, the CDR3 is TGTGCTCTTGGGAACTACCTTAAGTTCTATCGGGGGATACGGGGAGCCGATAAACTCATCTTT. This encodes CALGNYLKFYRGIRGADKLIF.

Points on this clone: The mismatch at residue 17 between this DNA's translation and the TCRdb protein of a much larger clone likely reflects a read error; the protein shown is translated from the DNA. The rearrangement links TRDV1 to TRDJ1; 9 nucleotides agree with TRDD3. CDR3 length equals 21 residues. Germline CDR1 and CDR2: TSWWSYY and QGS. CDR3: CALGEGPPTSWGIGYTGKLIF. The CDR3 DNA reads TGTGCTCTTGGGGAAGGTCCTCCTACGAGTTGGGGGATAGGGTACACCGGTAAACTCATCTTT.

This clone has a handful of counts. A far more abundant clone sits one base away, making this likely a read error. Other DNA sequences in the same sample also yield this CDR3. V gene TRDV1 combines with J gene TRDJ1; 9 bases map to TRDD3. The ends lost 8 bases at V and 11 bases at J; junction bases unmatched: 27. The CDR3 extends over 18 amino acids. Germline V CDR1 and CDR2: TSWWSYY, QGS. CDR3 sequence: CALRARGSSRWGYAGLIF. CDR3 sequence (DNA): TGTGCTCTTAGGGCCCGGGGCTCCTCCCGCTGGGGATACGCGGGGCTCATCTTT.

As to this clone: A far larger clone differs by one base, so this is likely a read error. The identical CDR3 is also encoded by other nucleotide sequences in the sample. The genes are TRDV1 and TRDJ1; 7 positions agree with TRDD3. Germline loops: CDR1 TSWWSYY, CDR2 QGS. V dropped 2 bases and J dropped 4; count of bases not matched to a gene: 28. The CDR3 consists of 22 residues. Written as DNA, the CDR3 is TGTGCTCTTGGGGAAAACTCCGATCCTGTGAGGGATACCCTCAATTGGGGCGATAAACTCATCTTT. Its protein is CALGENSDPVRDTLNWGDKLIF.

About this clone itself: With a far larger clone one base away, a read error is the likely cause. This sample includes further DNA sequences coding for the same CDR3. This chain uses TRDV1 with TRDJ1, with 13 positions matching TRDD3. The CDR3 runs 21 residues. Germline loops: CDR1 TSWWSYY, CDR2 QGS. CDR3 nucleotide sequence: TGTGCTCTCGGGGAACCTTCGGCCGGGAAGAGGTACTGGGGGATACGCGTTAAACTCATCTTT. This gives the protein CALGEPSAGKRYWGIRVKLIF.

This clone was counted a few times. V is TRDV1 and J is TRDJ1; TRDD3 agrees at 10 bases. The CDR3 consists of 21 residues. In germline, CDR1 is TSWWSYY, CDR2 QGS. The junction had 24 bases not matched to a gene; V was cut back by 5 bases and J by 3 bases. CDR3: CALGHYLQFYRGIRGADKLIF. Here the CDR3 DNA reads TGTGCTCTTGGGCACTACCTTCAGTTCTATAGGGGGATACGGGGAGCCGATAAACTCATCTTT.

As regards this clone: The protein TCRdb lists belongs to a much larger clone and differs from this DNA's translation at residue 14, which points to a read error; the protein shown is made from the DNA. The V call is TRDV1, the J call TRDJ1; 10 bases agree with TRDD3. The CDR3 runs 20 residues. The V and J ends lost 2 bases and 1 base, in that order; junction bases with no gene match: 16. The V gene's germline CDR1 is TSWWSYY and CDR2 QGS. As DNA, the CDR3 is TGTGCTCTTGGGGAATCTCCCTTCCTCTGGGGGATATCGTGCACCGATAAACTCATCTTT. Translation gives CALGESPFLWGISCTDKLIF.

Notes on this clone: The protein given by TCRdb reflects a much larger clone and differs at residue 6 from this DNA's translation, likely from a read error; the protein shown is the DNA's translation. This rearrangement joins TRDV1 to TRDJ1; 11 positions agree with TRDD3. Germline V gene lookup returns CDR1 TSWWSYY and CDR2 QGS. CDR3 length: 19 amino acids. V dropped 3 bases and J dropped 3; count of bases not matched to a gene: 15. The CDR3 region has the DNA TGTGCTCTTGGGGAGAGAGCCCTCCTACGCTGGGGGATACCCGATAAACTCATCTTT. Amino acids: CALGERALLRWGIPDKLIF.

This clone came up a few times. This is likely an artifact of a read error, given a far larger clone one base away. Distinct nucleotide sequences in the sample also encode this CDR3. This chain joins TRDV1 and TRDJ1; 11 bases line up with TRDD3. Per the germline V gene, CDR1 is TSWWSYY and CDR2 is QGS. With V trimmed by 3 bases and J by 5 bases, 17 bases remained unmatched. The CDR3 is 19 residues long. The CDR3 loop is CALGESALLRWGIPDKLIF. For the CDR3, the DNA is TGTGCTCTTGGGGAGAGCGCCCTCCTACGCTGGGGGATACCTGATAAACTCATCTTT.

This clone qualifies as large. The chain is built from TRDV1 and TRDJ1; 10 bases match TRDD3. Germline CDR1 is TSWWSYY and CDR2 is QGS. The CDR3 covers 21 residues. The V and J ends lost 1 base and 3 bases, in that order; junction bases with no gene match: 20. CDR3 DNA sequence: TGTGCTCTTGGGGAACCTACCGAGTACTGGGGGATCCCACCCTTCCCCGATAAACTCATCTTT. The encoded protein is CALGEPTEYWGIPPFPDKLIF.

Note on this clone: With a far larger clone one base away, a read error is the likely cause. This sample includes further DNA sequences coding for the same CDR3. The V call is TRDV1, the J call TRDJ1; 9 nucleotides align to TRDD3. This CDR3 is built from 19 residues. The V gene's germline CDR1 is TSWWSYY and CDR2 QGS. The CDR3 region has the DNA TGTGCCCTTGGGGAACAGTCGTACCCGTGGGGGATAAACACCGATAAACTCATCTTT. Its protein is CALGEQSYPWGINTDKLIF.

To note about this clone: A far bigger clonotype differs at one base, so this is likely a read error. Other DNA sequences from this sample encode an identical CDR3 as well. The gene calls are TRDV1 and TRDJ1; TRDD3 agrees at 13 bases. Germline V CDR1 and CDR2: TSWWSYY, QGS. V lost 1 base, J lost 7 bases, and 21 bases stayed unmatched. This CDR3 spans 21 amino acids. The CDR3 DNA reads TGTGCTCTTGGGGAACCTTCGGCCGGGAAGAGGTACTGGGGGATACGTGTTAAACTCATCTTT. This gives the protein CALGEPSAGKRYWGIRVKLIF.

This clone was seen a few times. This likely stems from a read error, as it lies one base from a far larger clone. Other DNA sequences within the sample encode an identical CDR3. The chain joins TRDV1 to TRDJ1; 7 bases agree with TRDD3. With V trimmed by 2 bases and J by 8 bases, 32 bases remained unmatched. The CDR3 extends over 22 amino acids. Germline-derived CDR1 and CDR2 are TSWWSYY and QGS. The chain's CDR3 is CALGENSDPVRDTLNWGDKLIF. DNA of the CDR3: TGTGCTCTTGGGGAAAACTCCGATCCCGTGAGGGATACCCTCAATTGGGGCGACAAACTCATCTTT.

Comments on this clone: Only one base separates this from a far larger clonotype, so it likely reflects a read error. V gene TRDV1 combines with J gene TRDJ1; D might be TRDD3 (9 bases). CDR1 is TSWWSYY, CDR2 QGS, per germline. V was trimmed by 8 bases and J by 1 base, leaving 32 bases between them. CDR3 length: 20 residues. CDR3 protein: CALQILPNIRGIPGTDKLIF. The CDR3 DNA is TGTGCTCTTCAAATCCTTCCTAATATCCGGGGGATACCGGGCACCGATAAACTCATCTTT.

This clone was counted between two and nine times. The mismatch at residues 3 and 8 between this DNA's translation and the TCRdb protein of a much larger clone likely reflects a read error; the protein shown is translated from the DNA. The chain combines TRDV1 with TRDJ1; 10 nucleotides agree with TRDD3. Germline lookup yields CDR1 TSWWSYY and CDR2 QGS. CDR3 length: 21 amino acids. Written as DNA, the CDR3 is TGTGCTCGTGGGAACTACCTTCAGTTCTATCGGGGGATACGGGGAGCCGATAAACTCATCTTT. Residues: CARGNYLQFYRGIRGADKLIF.

As regards this clone: This may be a read error: a much more frequent sequence differs by one nucleotide. The same CDR3 arises from other DNA sequences in this sample as well. This chain uses TRDV1 with TRDJ1, with 10 bases lining up with TRDD3. The CDR3 runs 21 residues. The germline gives CDR1 TSWWSYY, CDR2 QGS. Trimming cost V 5 bases and J 3 bases; bases outside gene matches: 24. The CDR3 DNA reads TGTGCTCTTGGGCACTACCTTCCGTTCTATCGGGGGATACGGGGAGCCGATAAACTCATCTTT. Protein product: CALGHYLPFYRGIRGADKLIF.

Of note for this clone: The TCRdb protein comes from a much larger clone and disagrees with this DNA's translation at residue 19, likely due to a read error; the protein given here is derived from the DNA. The gene calls are TRDV1 and TRDJ1; 12 bases are a match to TRDD3. The CDR3 loop spans 21 amino acids. Germline CDR1 reads TSWWSYY; CDR2 reads QGS. The CDR3 is CALGVGPVLAWGIRHTDKPIF. CDR3 nucleotide sequence: TGTGCTCTTGGGGTTGGCCCTGTCTTAGCCTGGGGGATACGGCACACCGATAAACCCATCTTT.

By share, this clone ranks as medium-sized. A far larger clone is only one base removed, so a read error is likely. The J gene is TRDJ1, the V gene TRDV1; D may match TRDD2 or TRDD3 (5 bases each). Trimming cost V 5 bases and J 3 bases, with 34 bases left between them. Looked up from germline, CDR1 is TSWWSYY and CDR2 is QGS. The CDR3 contains 21 residues. The CDR3 spells CALGNYLHFYRGVRGADKLIF. Written as DNA, the CDR3 is TGTGCTCTTGGGAACTACCTTCACTTCTATCGGGGGGTACGGGGAGCCGATAAACTCATCTTT.

As regards this clone: A single base is all that separates this from a far larger clone, so a read error is likely. V and J are TRDV1 and TRDJ1, with 9 bases fitting TRDD3. The CDR3 is made up of 18 amino acids. The germline V gene has CDR1 TSWWSYY and CDR2 QGS. Unmatched junction bases numbered 26, after V lost 8 bases and J lost 10 bases. The CDR3 spells CALRARGSSRWGYAALIF. The DNA of the CDR3 is TGTGCTCTTAGGGCCCGGGGCTCCTCCCGCTGGGGATACGCGGCACTCATCTTT.

In its sample, this clone is large. The same CDR3 can be traced to other DNA sequences in this sample. The chain is built from TRDV1 and TRDJ1, with TRDD3 matching over 9 bases. The J segment lost 0 bases and the V segment lost 2 bases, leaving 19 bases of the junction unmatched. CDR1 and CDR2 from the germline V gene are TSWWSYY and QGS. The CDR3 has 21 residues. CDR3 sequence reads: CALGEGPPTSWGIGYTDKLIF. CDR3 coding DNA: TGTGCTCTTGGGGAAGGTCCTCCTACGAGTTGGGGGATAGGGTACACCGATAAACTCATCTTT.